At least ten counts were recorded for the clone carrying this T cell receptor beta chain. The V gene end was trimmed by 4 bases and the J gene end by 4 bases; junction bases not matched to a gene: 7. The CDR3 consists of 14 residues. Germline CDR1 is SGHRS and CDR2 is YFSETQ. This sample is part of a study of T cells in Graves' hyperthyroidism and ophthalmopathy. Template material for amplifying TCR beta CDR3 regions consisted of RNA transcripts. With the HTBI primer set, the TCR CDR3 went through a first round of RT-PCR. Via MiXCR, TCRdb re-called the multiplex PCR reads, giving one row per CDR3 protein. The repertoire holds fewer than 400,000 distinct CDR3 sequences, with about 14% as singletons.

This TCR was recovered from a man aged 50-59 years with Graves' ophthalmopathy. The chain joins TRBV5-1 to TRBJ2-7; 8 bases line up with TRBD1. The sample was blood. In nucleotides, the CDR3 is TGCGCCAGCAGCGTTTTGGGACAGGAGTACGAGCAGTACTTC. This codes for CASSVLGQEYEQYF.